This TCR beta chain derives from a study of Tregs in tolerant kidney transplant recipients. The method was immunoSEQ multiplex PCR; TCRdb's version includes in-frame clones alone and lacks a portion of them. The data hold about 64,000 clones, with 98% observed a single time. CDR3 size: 16 residues. Germline values: CDR1 SGHRS, CDR2 YFSETQ. With V trimmed by 7 bases and J by 0 bases, 8 bases remained unmatched. In its sample, this clone was seen once. Its antigen is still unknown. Study observations and caveats: For some patients, primers changed over time, blocking nucleotide-level comparison.

The clonotype was recovered from a human donor who received a combined kidney and bone marrow transplant. The chain combines TRBV5-1 with TRBJ2-1; TRBD2 matches at 9 bases. Sequencing was performed on Tregs from blood, taken before the transplant. CDR3 in amino acids: CASQSGGTISYNEQFF. In DNA, the CDR3 is TGCGCCAGCCAGAGCGGGGGGACTATCTCCTACAATGAGCAGTTCTTC.